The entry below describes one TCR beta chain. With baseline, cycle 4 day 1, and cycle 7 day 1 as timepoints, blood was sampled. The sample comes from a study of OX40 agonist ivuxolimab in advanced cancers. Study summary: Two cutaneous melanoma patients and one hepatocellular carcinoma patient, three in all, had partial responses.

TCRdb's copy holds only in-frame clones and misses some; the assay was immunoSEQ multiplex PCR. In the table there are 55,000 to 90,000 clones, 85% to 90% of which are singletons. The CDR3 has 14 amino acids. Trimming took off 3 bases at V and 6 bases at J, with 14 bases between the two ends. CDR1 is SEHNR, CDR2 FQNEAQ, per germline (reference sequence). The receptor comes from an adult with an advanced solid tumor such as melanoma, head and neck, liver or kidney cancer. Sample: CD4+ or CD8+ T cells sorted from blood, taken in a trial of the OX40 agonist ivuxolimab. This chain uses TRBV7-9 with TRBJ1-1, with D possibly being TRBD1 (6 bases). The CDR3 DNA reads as TGTGCCAGCAGCTTGTCGGGGGCCGTCGCTGAAGCTTTCTTT. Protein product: CASSLSGAVAEAFF.